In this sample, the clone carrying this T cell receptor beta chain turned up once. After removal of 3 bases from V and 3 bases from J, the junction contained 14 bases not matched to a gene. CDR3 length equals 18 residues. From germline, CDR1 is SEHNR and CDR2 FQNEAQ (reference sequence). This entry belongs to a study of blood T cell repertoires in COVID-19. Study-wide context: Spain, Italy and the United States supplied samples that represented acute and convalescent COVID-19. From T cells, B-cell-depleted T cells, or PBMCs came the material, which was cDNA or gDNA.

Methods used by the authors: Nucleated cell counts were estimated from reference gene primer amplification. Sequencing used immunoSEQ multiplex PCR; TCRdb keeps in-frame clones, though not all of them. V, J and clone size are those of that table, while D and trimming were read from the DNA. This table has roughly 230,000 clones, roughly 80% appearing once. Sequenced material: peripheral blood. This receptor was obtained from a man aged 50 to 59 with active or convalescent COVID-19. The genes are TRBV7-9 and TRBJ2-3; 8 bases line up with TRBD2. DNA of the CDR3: TGTGCCAGCAGCTTGACCGGGCTAGCGGGTAGACCTACAGATACGCAGTATTTT. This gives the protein CASSLTGLAGRPTDTQYF.